Included here is one T cell receptor (beta chain) sequence, with context. Its antigen is not identified. Treatment in this sample: oral pan-JAK inhibitor, 5-10 mg twice daily. Alopecia areata patients provided lesional scalp punch biopsies and peripheral blood. The sequencing template was cDNA reverse transcribed from extracted RNA. This table comes from immunoSEQ multiplex PCR, and its TCRdb copy is limited to in-frame clones, with some not included. The sample consists of roughly 200,000 clones, around two fifths of them appearing once. The CDR3 runs 14 residues. CDR1 SGHRS and CDR2 YFSETQ come from the germline V gene. The V gene end was trimmed by 4 bases and the J gene end by 7 bases; junction bases not matched to a gene: 10. This sample stems from a study of CD8+ T cells in alopecia areata. Study-wide background: Treated patients took oral tofacitinib at 5 to 10 mg twice daily.

Study-level findings and limits: In scalp samples, resident alphabeta T cells of normal skin are also sequenced. Scalp clonality, along with expanded CD8+ clones among the top 100, was significantly decreased by tofacitinib.

The source is a human donor with alopecia areata. The specimen was CD4+ T cells sorted from blood, collected at approximately week 30, from a patient treated with tofacitinib. The chain has TRBV5-1 and TRBJ2-7, with TRBD1 identical over 8 bases. CDR3 in amino acids: CASSPDRVGYEQYF. The CDR3 region has the DNA TGCGCCAGCAGCCCGGACAGGGTAGGATATGAGCAGTACTTC.